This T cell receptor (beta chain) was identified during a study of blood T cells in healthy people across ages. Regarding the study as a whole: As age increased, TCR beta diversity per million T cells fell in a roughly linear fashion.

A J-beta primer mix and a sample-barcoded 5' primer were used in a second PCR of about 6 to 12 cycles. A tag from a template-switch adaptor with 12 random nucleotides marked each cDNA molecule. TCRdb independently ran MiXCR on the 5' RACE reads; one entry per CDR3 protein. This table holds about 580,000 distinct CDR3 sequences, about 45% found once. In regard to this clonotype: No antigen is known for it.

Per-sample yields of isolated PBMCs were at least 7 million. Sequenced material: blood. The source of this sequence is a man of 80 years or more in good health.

CDR3 bases: TGCGCCAGCAGCCAAGCAGGGGGCAATCCCACAGATACGCAGTATTTT. It encodes CASSQAGGNPTDTQYF. This sequence joins TRBV4-1 and TRBJ2-3, with 8 bases matching TRBD1. The CDR3 has 16 residues. Germline CDR1 is MGHRA and CDR2 is YSYEKL. The V segment lost 1 base and the J segment 2 bases; nucleotides outside the gene matches: 5.